This TCR beta chain was recorded in a study of shared clonotypes between healthy human individuals. Every donor, a Caucasian adult, lived in Nashville, Tennessee. Genomic DNA (from each subset) was split evenly across several immunoSEQ plates. Unsorted PBMC DNA went through sequencing on ten immunoSEQ deep assay plates. Sequencing was performed with immunoSEQ multiplex PCR; in TCRdb, only in-frame clones are kept and a portion is missing. The repertoire holds fewer than 550,000 clones, with roughly 85% as singletons. The CDR3 has 16 residues. V lost 4 bases and J 5 bases, leaving 19 bases between the germline ends. Germline lookup yields CDR1 MNHEY and CDR2 SVGAGI.

Specimen: PBMCs. The chain carries TRBV6-5 and TRBJ2-3; D remains unclear. The sequence was collected from a middle-aged woman in good health. Some clones in this sample may be carry-over from other donors' samples. The CDR3 spells CASSFTFPTREDTQYF. As DNA, the CDR3 is TGTGCCAGCAGTTTTACCTTCCCCACACGAGAAGATACGCAGTATTTT.